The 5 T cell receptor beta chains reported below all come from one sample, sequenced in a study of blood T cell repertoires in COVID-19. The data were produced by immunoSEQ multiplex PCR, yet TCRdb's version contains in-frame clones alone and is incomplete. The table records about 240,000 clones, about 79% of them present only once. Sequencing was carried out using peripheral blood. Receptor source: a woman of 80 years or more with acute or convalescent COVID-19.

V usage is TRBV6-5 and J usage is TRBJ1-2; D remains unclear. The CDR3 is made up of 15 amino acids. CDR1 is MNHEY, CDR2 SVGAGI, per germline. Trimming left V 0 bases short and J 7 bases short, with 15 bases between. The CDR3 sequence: CASSYSLAGKGGYTF. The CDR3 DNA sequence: TGTGCCAGCAGTTACTCCCTAGCGGGGAAGGGTGGCTACACCTTC.

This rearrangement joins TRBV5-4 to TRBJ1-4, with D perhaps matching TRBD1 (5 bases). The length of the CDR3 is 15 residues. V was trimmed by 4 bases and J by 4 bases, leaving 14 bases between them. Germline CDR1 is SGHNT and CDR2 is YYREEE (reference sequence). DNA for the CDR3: TGTGCCAGCAGCGGCGCGGGGGGGGGTAATGAAAAACTGTTTTTT. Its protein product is CASSGAGGGNEKLFF.

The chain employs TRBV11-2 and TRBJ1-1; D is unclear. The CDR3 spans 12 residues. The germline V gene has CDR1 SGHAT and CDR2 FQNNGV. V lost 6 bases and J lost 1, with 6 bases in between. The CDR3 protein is CASRGRNTEAFF. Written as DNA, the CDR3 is TGTGCCAGCAGGGGCCGGAACACTGAAGCTTTCTTT.

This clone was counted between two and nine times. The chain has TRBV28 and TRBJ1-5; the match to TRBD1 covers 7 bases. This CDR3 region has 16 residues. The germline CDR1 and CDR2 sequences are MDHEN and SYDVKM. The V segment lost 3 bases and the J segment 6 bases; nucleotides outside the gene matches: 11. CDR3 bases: TGTGCCAGCAGTTTCACGACAGGGCGGCTAGGTCAGCCCCAGCATTTT. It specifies CASSFTTGRLGQPQHF.

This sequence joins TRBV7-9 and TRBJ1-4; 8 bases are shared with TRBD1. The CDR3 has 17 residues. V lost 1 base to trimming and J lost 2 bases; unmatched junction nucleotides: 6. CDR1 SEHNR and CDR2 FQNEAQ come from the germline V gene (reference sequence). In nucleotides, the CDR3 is TGTGCCAGCAGCTTAGGATCAGGGGGCCGGACTAATGAAAAACTGTTTTTT. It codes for CASSLGSGGRTNEKLFF.